One and the same sample provided the 21 T cell receptor beta chains below, sequenced in a study of OX40 agonist ivuxolimab in advanced cancers. Produced via immunoSEQ multiplex PCR; TCRdb's table is partial and in-frame only. The table lists 52,000 or so clones, approximately 93% of them singletons, with 18% in the top ten. This specimen consisted of CD4+ or CD8+ T cells sorted from blood, obtained in a trial of the OX40 agonist ivuxolimab. The receptor source for this set is an adult with an advanced solid tumor such as melanoma, head and neck, liver or kidney cancer.

The chain has TRBV19 and TRBJ2-5, with D perhaps TRBD1 (5 bases). Germline V gives CDR1 LNHDA, CDR2 SQIVND (reference sequence). CDR3 length: 15 amino acids. Trimming cost V 3 bases and J 2 bases, with 13 bases left between them. The CDR3 region has the DNA TGTGCCAGTAGTATTGGGGCCCTCATTCAAGAGACCCAGTACTTC. It encodes CASSIGALIQETQYF.

This clone was picked up one time. The rearrangement links TRBV29-1 to TRBJ2-7; 9 bases line up with TRBD2. With 6 bases clipped from V and 0 bases from J, the junction kept 3 bases outside the gene matches. CDR1 is SQVTM and CDR2 is ANQGSEA in the germline V gene. This CDR3 is built from 13 residues. This chain's CDR3 is CSVETSGSYEQYF. Written as DNA, the CDR3 is TGCAGCGTGGAGACTAGCGGCTCCTACGAGCAGTACTTC.

This chain links TRBV28 with TRBJ1-4, with a possible D match to TRBD1 (5 bases). Germline V gene data show CDR1 as MDHEN and CDR2 as SYDVKM. The CDR3 consists of 14 residues. V dropped 3 bases and J dropped 3 bases, with 8 bases sitting between them. Here the CDR3 DNA reads TGTGCCAGCAGTTTGTGGGGGGCTAATGAAAAACTGTTTTTT. Its protein is CASSLWGANEKLFF.

V is TRBV27 and J is TRBJ2-5, with 8 bases aligning to TRBD1. This CDR3 region has 16 residues. The ends lost 3 bases at V and 0 bases at J; junction bases unmatched: 6. Per germline, CDR1 MNHEY and CDR2 SMNVEV (reference sequence). CDR3 in amino acids: CASSFRTGTYQETQYF. The CDR3 DNA reads TGTGCCAGCAGTTTCCGGACAGGGACCTACCAAGAGACCCAGTACTTC.

The genes are TRBV27 and TRBJ1-1; D is ambiguous. Germline V gene data show CDR1 as MNHEY and CDR2 as SMNVEV (reference sequence). CDR3 length equals 15 residues. V shed 2 bases and J shed 5 bases, with 15 bases lying between them. Here the CDR3 reads CASSLSRYGGTEAFF. The CDR3, as DNA: TGTGCCAGCAGTTTAAGCAGGTACGGTGGGACTGAAGCTTTCTTT.

This chain links TRBV28 with TRBJ2-1; D is possibly TRBD2 (5 bases). Germline values: CDR1 MDHEN, CDR2 SYDVKM. CDR3 length equals 14 residues. V was shortened by 4 bases and J by 4 bases, with 11 bases between the two germline ends. CDR3 protein: CASSSPLVYNEQFF. The CDR3 nucleotides read TGTGCCAGCAGTTCCCCACTAGTGTACAATGAGCAGTTCTTC. Full variable domain (remainder filled in from reference TRBV28 and TRBJ2-1): DVKVTQSSRYLVKRTGEKVFLECVQDMDHENMFWYRQDPGLGLRLIYFSYDVKMKEKGDIPEGYSVSREKKERFSLILESASTNQTSMYLCASSSPLVYNEQFFGPGTRLTVL.

The V gene is TRBV30, the J gene TRBJ1-3; the D is unclear. This CDR3 contains 12 residues. Germline values: CDR1 GTSNPN, CDR2 SVGIG (reference sequence). The V gene lost 4 bases and the J gene lost 1 base, with 5 bases spanning the gap. CDR3 in amino acids: CAWKRSGNTIYF. CDR3 bases: TGTGCCTGGAAAAGGTCTGGAAACACCATATATTTT. Together with reference TRBV30 and TRBJ1-3, the CDR3 gives the full variable domain: SQTIHQWPATLVQPVGSPLSLECTVEGTSNPNLYWYRQAAGRGLQLLFYSVGIGQISSEVPQNLSASRPQDRQFILSSKKLLLSDSGFYLCAWKRSGNTIYFGEGSWLTVV.

The chain recombines TRBV15 with TRBJ2-7; the match to TRBD1 covers 7 bases. V was pared by 6 bases and J by 2 bases, with 10 bases of the junction left unmatched. CDR3 length equals 15 residues. From germline, CDR1 is LNHNV and CDR2 YYDKDF (reference sequence). This chain's CDR3 is CATRARRDRPYEQYF. The CDR3, as DNA: TGTGCCACCAGGGCGAGAAGGGACAGACCCTACGAGCAGTACTTC.

The chain carries TRBV11-2 and TRBJ2-3; 10 positions match TRBD1. CDR3 size: 15 residues. V gave up 5 bases and J gave up 4 bases; unmatched junction bases: 6. Looked up from germline, CDR1 is SGHAT and CDR2 is FQNNGV. CDR3 region: CASSGGQGWPDTQYF. CDR3 coding DNA: TGTGCCAGCAGCGGGGGACAGGGGTGGCCAGATACGCAGTATTTT. Filled out from reference TRBV11-2 and TRBJ2-3, the complete variable domain reads EAGVAQSPRYKIIEKRQSVAFWCNPISGHATLYWYQQILGQGPKLLIQFQNNGVVDDSQLPKDRFSAERLKGVDSTLKIQPAKLEDSAVYLCASSGGQGWPDTQYFGPGTRLTVL.

The CDR3 DNA follows: TGTGCCAGTAGTTGGACAGGGATGTACGAGCAGTACTTC. It translates to CASSWTGMYEQYF. The chain is built from TRBV19 and TRBJ2-7; 8 bases are shared with TRBD1. The germline CDR1 and CDR2 sequences are LNHDA and SQIVND (reference sequence). Trimming at V came to 5 bases and at J to 4 bases, leaving 4 bases not matched to a gene. The CDR3 has 13 residues.

The chain is built from TRBV29-1 and TRBJ1-2; no clear D. From germline, CDR1 is SQVTM and CDR2 ANQGSEA. The CDR3 has 11 amino acids. Here the CDR3 DNA reads TGCACCACGTCAGCGGACTATGGCTACACCTTC. This gives the protein CTTSADYGYTF.

This clone was counted a single time. The rearrangement uses TRBV7-8 and TRBJ2-5; TRBD2 matches 12 bases. The ends lost 3 bases at V and 6 bases at J; junction bases unmatched: 11. Germline-derived CDR1 and CDR2 are SGHVS and FQNEAQ. This CDR3 has 17 amino acids. The CDR3: CASSFYFRTSGMKTQYF. In DNA form, the CDR3 reads TGTGCCAGCAGCTTTTATTTCAGGACTAGCGGGATGAAGACCCAGTACTTC.

The CDR3 DNA reads as TGCGCCAGCAGCTTGGTGGGGGCAGGTGTTGAAAAACTGTTTTTT. This gives the protein CASSLVGAGVEKLFF. The J gene is TRBJ1-4, the V gene TRBV5-1, with a weak D call TRBD1 (6 bases). CDR3 length equals 15 residues. From germline, CDR1 is SGHRS and CDR2 YFSETQ. Trimming removed 0 bases from V and 7 bases from J, with 13 bases in between.

J is TRBJ1-1 and V is TRBV7-8, with D possibly being TRBD1 (5 bases). This CDR3 has 14 residues. The V end was cut by 3 bases, the J end by 4 bases, with 12 bases between. Germline CDR1 and CDR2: SGHVS and FQNEAQ. The chain's CDR3 is CASSLPGPRTEAFF. The CDR3 DNA is TGTGCCAGCAGCTTGCCGGGACCGCGCACTGAAGCTTTCTTT. Based on the CDR3 plus reference TRBV7-8 and TRBJ1-1, the full variable domain is GAGVSQSPRYKVAKRGQDVALRCDPISGHVSLFWYQQALGQGPEFLTYFQNEAQLDKSGLPSDRFFAERPEGSVSTLKIQRTQQEDSAVYLCASSLPGPRTEAFFGQGTRLTVV.

The rearrangement uses TRBV4-1 and TRBJ1-4; the D gene is possibly TRBD1 (6 bases). CDR3 length: 16 residues. The V end lost 0 bases, the J end lost 5 bases, and 13 bases lay between the germline ends. The germline gives CDR1 MGHRA, CDR2 YSYEKL. The CDR3 DNA is TGCGCCAGCAGCCAAGATGGGGGCAGACTGAATGAAAAACTGTTTTTT. Translated, it gives CASSQDGGRLNEKLFF.

The chain is built from TRBV7-6 and TRBJ2-7; the D gene is possibly TRBD1 (6 bases). Deletions cut 1 base from V and 0 bases from J, with 10 bases between. The CDR3 is made up of 15 amino acids. Germline-derived CDR1 and CDR2 are SGHVS and FNYEAQ. The CDR3 here is CASSLDRDTSYEQYF. The CDR3 bases are TGTGCCAGCAGCTTAGACCGGGACACCTCCTACGAGCAGTACTTC.

The chain has TRBV11-3 and TRBJ1-1; D unclear. Germline V gene data show CDR1 as SGHNT and CDR2 as YENEEA. The CDR3 loop spans 13 amino acids. V was cut by 3 bases and J by 1 base, with 6 bases left in between. The CDR3 loop is CASSLRENTEAFF. The CDR3 DNA reads TGTGCCAGCAGCTTGCGGGAGAACACTGAAGCTTTCTTT. The complete variable domain, with remaining parts taken from reference TRBV11-3 and TRBJ1-1, reads EAGVVQSPRYKIIEKKQPVAFWCNPISGHNTLYWYLQNLGQGPELLIRYENEEAVDDSQLPKDRFSAERLKGVDSTLKIQPAELGDSAVYLCASSLRENTEAFFGQGTRLTVV.

The V call is TRBV29-1, the J call TRBJ2-7; the D gene is possibly TRBD1 (5 bases). The ends were cut back, 0 bases at V and 2 bases at J, with 14 bases in the middle. CDR1 and CDR2 from the germline V gene are SQVTM and ANQGSEA. CDR3 length equals 15 residues. CDR3 protein: CSVEDPDRDTYEQYF. As DNA, the CDR3 is TGCAGCGTTGAAGATCCCGACAGAGACACCTACGAGCAGTACTTC.

This sequence joins TRBV7-3 and TRBJ2-3, with D tentatively TRBD2 (6 bases). Per germline, CDR1 SGHTA and CDR2 FQGTGA. The length of the CDR3 is 18 residues. Between the trimmed V and J ends, which lost 4 bases and 3 bases, there was a span of 23 bases. As DNA, the CDR3 is TGTGCCAGCAGCTCTCGCCGCGGCCCGGGGAGGTTGACAGATACGCAGTATTTT. It encodes CASSSRRGPGRLTDTQYF.

This chain connects TRBV7-2 to TRBJ1-2; TRBD1 agrees at 8 bases. The CDR3 runs to 14 residues. CDR1 is SGHTA, CDR2 FQGNSA, per germline. V gave up 5 bases and J gave up 5 bases; unmatched junction bases: 7. The CDR3 reads CASSLDRGTYGYTF. The CDR3 bases are TGTGCCAGCAGCCTCGACAGGGGAACATATGGCTACACCTTC.

The chain employs TRBV19 and TRBJ2-7, with 8 positions matching TRBD1. Trimming took 5 bases from V and 0 from J; bases not matched to a gene: 3. The CDR3 sequence is 14 residues long. Looked up from germline, CDR1 is LNHDA and CDR2 is SQIVND (reference sequence). The CDR3 nucleotides read TGTGCCAGTAGTTTCGGGACAGGCTCCTACGAGCAGTACTTC. This translates into CASSFGTGSYEQYF.